This T cell receptor beta chain stems from a study of graft-versus-host responses after intestinal transplantation. Overall study context: Transplant types were multivisceral, liver-intestinal, or isolated intestinal. Every recipient underwent anti-thymocyte globulin induction, then tacrolimus and steroids for roughly three years.

This CDR3 region has 11 residues. Trimming removed 2 bases from V and 8 bases from J, with 6 bases in between. Per germline, CDR1 SEHNR and CDR2 FQNEAQ (reference sequence). On this clone itself: The antigen remains undetermined.

Findings and limits, study-wide: Among recipient marrow samples, GvH clones were found; some appeared first in ileum or blood.

The assay was immunoSEQ multiplex PCR, and TCRdb's table has in-frame clones only and misses some. Of around 110,000 clones in the sample, roughly 93% were seen once. This material consisted of unstimulated CD8+ T cells sorted from spleen or lymph node cells, taken before transplant. V gene TRBV7-9 combines with J gene TRBJ1-1; D is ambiguous. The source of this sequence is a human donor who was the organ donor for an intestinal transplant. The CDR3 nucleotides read TGTGCCAGCAGCTTATCCGACGAAGCTTTCTTT. Its translation is CASSLSDEAFF.